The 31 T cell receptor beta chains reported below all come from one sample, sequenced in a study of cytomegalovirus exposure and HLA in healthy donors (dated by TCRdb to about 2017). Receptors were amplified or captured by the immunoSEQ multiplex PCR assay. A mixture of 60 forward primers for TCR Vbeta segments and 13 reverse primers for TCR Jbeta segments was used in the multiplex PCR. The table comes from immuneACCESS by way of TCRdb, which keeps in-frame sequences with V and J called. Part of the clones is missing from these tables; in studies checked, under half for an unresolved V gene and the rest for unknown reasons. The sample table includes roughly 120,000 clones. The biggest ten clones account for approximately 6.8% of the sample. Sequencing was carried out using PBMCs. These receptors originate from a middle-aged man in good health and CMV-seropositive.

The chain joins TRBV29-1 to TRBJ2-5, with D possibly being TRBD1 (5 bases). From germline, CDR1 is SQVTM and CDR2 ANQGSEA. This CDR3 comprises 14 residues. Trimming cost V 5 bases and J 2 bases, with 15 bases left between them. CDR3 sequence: CSVSPGNSQETQYF. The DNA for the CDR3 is TGCAGCGTTTCTCCAGGGAACTCGCAAGAGACCCAGTACTTC.

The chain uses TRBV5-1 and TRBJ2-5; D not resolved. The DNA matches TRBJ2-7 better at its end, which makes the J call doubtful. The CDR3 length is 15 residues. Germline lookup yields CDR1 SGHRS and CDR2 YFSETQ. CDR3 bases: TGCGCCAGCAGCTTGGGTCTATCACTCTCCTACGAGCAGTACTTC. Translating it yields CASSLGLSLSYEQYF.

CDR3 residues: CASSGEGQNYNSPLHF. The CDR3 DNA is TGTGCCAGCAGCGGAGAGGGACAGAACTATAATTCACCCCTCCACTTT. V and J are TRBV5-5 and TRBJ1-6, with 7 bases that match TRBD1. Germline CDR1 is SGHKS and CDR2 is YYEKEE (reference sequence). The length of the CDR3 is 16 residues. V lost 4 bases, J lost 3 bases, and 7 bases stayed unmatched.

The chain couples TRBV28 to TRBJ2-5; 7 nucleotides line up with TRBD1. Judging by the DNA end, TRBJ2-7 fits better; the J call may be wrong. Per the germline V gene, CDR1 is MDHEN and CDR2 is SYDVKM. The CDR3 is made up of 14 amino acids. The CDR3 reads CASSLQGFAYEQYF. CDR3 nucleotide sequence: TGTGCCAGCAGCCTACAGGGGTTCGCCTACGAGCAGTACTTC.

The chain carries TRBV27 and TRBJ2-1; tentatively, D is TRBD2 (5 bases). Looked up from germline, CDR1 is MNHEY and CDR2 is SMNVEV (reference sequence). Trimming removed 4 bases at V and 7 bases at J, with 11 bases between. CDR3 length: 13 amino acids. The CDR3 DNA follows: TGTGCCAGCAGTTGGGAGAGGAGGAATGAGCAGTTCTTC. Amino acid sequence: CASSWERRNEQFF.

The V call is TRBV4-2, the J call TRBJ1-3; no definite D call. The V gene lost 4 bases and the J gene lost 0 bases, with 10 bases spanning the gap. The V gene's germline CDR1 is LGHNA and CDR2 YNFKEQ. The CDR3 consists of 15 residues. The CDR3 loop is CASSPEAYSGNTIYF. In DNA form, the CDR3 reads TGTGCCAGCAGCCCCGAGGCTTACTCTGGAAACACCATATATTTT.

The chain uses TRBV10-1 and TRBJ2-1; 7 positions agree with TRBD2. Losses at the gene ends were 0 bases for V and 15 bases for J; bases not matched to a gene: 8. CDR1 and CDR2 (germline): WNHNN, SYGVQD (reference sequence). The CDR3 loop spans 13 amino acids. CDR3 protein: CASSESDSGVRFF. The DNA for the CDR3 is TGCGCCAGCAGTGAGTCTGACAGCGGGGTGCGGTTCTTC.

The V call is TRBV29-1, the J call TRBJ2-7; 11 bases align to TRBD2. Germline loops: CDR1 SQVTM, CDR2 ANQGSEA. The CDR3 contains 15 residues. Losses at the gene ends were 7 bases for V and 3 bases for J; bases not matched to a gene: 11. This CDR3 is CSAGLAGAHFYEQYF. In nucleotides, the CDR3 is TGCAGCGCCGGACTAGCGGGCGCGCATTTCTACGAGCAGTACTTC.

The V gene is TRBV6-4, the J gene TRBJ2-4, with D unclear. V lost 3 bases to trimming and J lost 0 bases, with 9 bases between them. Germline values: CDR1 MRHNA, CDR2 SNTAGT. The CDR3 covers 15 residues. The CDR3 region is CASSDGPGAKNIQYF. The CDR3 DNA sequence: TGTGCCAGCAGTGATGGCCCGGGAGCCAAAAACATTCAGTACTTC.

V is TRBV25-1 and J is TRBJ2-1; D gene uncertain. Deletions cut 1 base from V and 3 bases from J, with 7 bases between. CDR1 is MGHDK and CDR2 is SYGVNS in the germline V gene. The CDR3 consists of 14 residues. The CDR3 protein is CASSEFPDYNEQFF. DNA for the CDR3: TGTGCCAGCAGTGAATTCCCAGACTACAATGAGCAGTTCTTC.

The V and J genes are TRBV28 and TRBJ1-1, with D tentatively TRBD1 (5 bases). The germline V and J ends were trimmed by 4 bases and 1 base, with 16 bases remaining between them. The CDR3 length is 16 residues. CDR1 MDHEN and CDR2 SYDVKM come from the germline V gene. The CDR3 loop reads CASSYPEGLRNTEAFF. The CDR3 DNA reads TGTGCCAGCAGTTACCCAGAGGGACTGAGGAACACTGAAGCTTTCTTT.

CDR3 bases: TGTGCCAGCAGCGTAGCGGACGAGCAGTACTTC. Amino acid sequence: CASSVADEQYF. This chain joins TRBV9 and TRBJ2-7; D not resolved. The CDR3 consists of 11 residues. The V end was cut by 0 bases, the J end by 5 bases, with 3 bases between. Germline V gene lookup returns CDR1 SGDLS and CDR2 YYNGEE. Together with reference TRBV9 and TRBJ2-7, the CDR3 gives the full variable domain: DSGVTQTPKHLITATGQRVTLRCSPRSGDLSVYWYQQSLDQGLQFLIQYYNGEERAKGNILERFSAQQFPDLHSELNLSSLELGDSALYFCASSVADEQYFGPGTRLTVT.

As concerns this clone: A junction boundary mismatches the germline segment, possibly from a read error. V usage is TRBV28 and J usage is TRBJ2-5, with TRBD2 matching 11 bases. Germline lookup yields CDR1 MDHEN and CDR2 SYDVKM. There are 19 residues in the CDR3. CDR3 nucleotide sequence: TGTGCCAGCGGTTTTTTTCTAGCGGGAGGTGGTGACCTGGGGGAGACCCAGTACTTC. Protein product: CASGFFLAGGGDLGETQYF.

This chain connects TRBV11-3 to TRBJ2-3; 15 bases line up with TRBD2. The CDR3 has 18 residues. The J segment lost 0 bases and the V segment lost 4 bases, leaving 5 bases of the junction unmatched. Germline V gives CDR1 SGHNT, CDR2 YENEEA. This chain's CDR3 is CASSSGLAGGPSTDTQYF. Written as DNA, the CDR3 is TGTGCCAGCAGCTCGGGACTAGCGGGAGGACCTAGCACAGATACGCAGTATTTT.

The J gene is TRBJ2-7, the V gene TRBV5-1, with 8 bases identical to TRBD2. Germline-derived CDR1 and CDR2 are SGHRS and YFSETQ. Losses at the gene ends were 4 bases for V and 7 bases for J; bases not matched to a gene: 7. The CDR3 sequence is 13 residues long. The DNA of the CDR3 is TGCGCCAGCAGCCCACGGGAGGGGGGAGAGCAGTACTTC. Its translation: CASSPREGGEQYF.

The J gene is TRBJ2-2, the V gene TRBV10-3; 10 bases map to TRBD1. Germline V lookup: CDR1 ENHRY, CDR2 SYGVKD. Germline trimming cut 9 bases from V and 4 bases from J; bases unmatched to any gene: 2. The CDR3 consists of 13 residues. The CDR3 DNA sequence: TGTGCCATGCGGACAGGGGGCACCGGGGAGCTGTTTTTT. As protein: CAMRTGGTGELFF.

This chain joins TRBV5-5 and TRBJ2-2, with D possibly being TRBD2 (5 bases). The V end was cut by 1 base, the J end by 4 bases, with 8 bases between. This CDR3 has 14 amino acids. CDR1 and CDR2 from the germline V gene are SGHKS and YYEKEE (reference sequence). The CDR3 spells CASSLRGFTGELFF. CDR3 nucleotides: TGTGCCAGCAGCTTGCGGGGTTTCACCGGGGAGCTGTTTTTT.

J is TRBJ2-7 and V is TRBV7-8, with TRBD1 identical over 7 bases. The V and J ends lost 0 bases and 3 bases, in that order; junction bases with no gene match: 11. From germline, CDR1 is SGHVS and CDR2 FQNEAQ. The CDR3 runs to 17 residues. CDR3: CASSLAPIRTGNYEQYF. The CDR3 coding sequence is TGTGCCAGCAGCTTAGCCCCTATCAGGACAGGCAACTACGAGCAGTACTTC.

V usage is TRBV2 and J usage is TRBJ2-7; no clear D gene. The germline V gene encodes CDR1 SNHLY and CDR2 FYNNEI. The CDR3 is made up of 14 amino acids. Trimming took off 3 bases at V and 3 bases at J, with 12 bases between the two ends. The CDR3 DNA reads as TGTGCCAGCAGTGATTTCGGGTCCCTCTACGAGCAGTACTTC. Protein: CASSDFGSLYEQYF.

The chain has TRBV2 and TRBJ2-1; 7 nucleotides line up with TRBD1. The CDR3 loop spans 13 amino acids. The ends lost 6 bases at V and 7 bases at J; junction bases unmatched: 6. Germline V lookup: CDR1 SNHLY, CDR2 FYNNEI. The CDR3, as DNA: TGTGCCAGCAGCGGACAGGTCCAAAATGAGCAGTTCTTC. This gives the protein CASSGQVQNEQFF.

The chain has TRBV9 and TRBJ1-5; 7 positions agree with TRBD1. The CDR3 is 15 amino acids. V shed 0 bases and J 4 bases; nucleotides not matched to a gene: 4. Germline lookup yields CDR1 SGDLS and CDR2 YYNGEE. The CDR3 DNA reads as TGTGCCAGCAGCGTAGAGGGACAGCTAAATCAGCCCCAGCATTTT. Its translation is CASSVEGQLNQPQHF.

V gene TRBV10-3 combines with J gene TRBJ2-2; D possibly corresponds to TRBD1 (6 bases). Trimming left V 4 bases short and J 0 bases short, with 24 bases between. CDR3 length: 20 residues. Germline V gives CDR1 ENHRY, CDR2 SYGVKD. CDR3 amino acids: CAISGSQPSGHLANTGELFF. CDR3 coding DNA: TGTGCCATCAGTGGATCTCAACCCTCGGGACACCTCGCGAACACCGGGGAGCTGTTTTTT.

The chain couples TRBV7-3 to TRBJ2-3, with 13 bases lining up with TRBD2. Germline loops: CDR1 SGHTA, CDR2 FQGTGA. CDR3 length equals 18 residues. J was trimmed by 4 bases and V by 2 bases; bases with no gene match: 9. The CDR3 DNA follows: TGTGCCAGCAGCTTAGCGTCCCGAACTAGCGGGAGGGCAGATACGCAGTATTTT. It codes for CASSLASRTSGRADTQYF.

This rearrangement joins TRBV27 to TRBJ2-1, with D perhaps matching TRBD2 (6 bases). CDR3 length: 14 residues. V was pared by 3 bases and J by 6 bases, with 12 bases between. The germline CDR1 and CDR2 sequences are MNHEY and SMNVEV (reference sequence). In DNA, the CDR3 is TGTGCCAGCAGTTTGCGGGAATTAGGCAATGAGCAGTTCTTC. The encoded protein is CASSLRELGNEQFF.

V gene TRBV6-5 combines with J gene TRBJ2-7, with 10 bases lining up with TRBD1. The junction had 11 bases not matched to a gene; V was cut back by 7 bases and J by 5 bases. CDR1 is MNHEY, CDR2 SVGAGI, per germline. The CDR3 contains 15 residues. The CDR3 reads CASNSPGQGRHEQYF. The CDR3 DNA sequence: TGTGCCAGCAATTCCCCGGGACAGGGGCGGCACGAGCAGTACTTC.

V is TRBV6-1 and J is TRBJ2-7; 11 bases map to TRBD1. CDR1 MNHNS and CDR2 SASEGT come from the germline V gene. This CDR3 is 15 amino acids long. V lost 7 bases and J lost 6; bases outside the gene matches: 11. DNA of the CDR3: TGTGCCAGCACATACTGGCGGGACAGGGGGACCGAGCAGTACTTC. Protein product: CASTYWRDRGTEQYF.

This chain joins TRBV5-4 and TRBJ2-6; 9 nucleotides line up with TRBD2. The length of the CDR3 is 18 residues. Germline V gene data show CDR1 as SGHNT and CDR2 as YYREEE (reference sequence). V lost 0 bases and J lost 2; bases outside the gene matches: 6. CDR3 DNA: TGTGCCAGCAGCTTGGAGGGGACTAGCATAACTGGGGCCAACGTCCTGACTTTC. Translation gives CASSLEGTSITGANVLTF.

In nucleotides, the CDR3 is TGTGCCACCACCCCGAGGGCGGATGAGACCCAGTACTTC. Residues: CATTPRADETQYF. V and J are TRBV10-3 and TRBJ2-5; D is possibly TRBD2 (5 bases). The CDR3 consists of 13 residues. The germline V and J ends were trimmed by 10 bases and 5 bases, with 17 bases remaining between them. Germline lookup yields CDR1 ENHRY and CDR2 SYGVKD.

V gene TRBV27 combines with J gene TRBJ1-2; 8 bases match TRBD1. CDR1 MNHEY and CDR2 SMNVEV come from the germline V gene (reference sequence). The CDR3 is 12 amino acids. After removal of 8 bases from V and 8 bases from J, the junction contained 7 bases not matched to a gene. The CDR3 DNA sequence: TGTGCCAGCCAAACAGGGGGGGCGGGCTACACCTTC. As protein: CASQTGGAGYTF.

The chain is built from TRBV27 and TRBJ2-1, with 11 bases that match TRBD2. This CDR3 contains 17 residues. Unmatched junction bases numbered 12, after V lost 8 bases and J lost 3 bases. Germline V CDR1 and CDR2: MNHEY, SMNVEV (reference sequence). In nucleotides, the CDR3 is TGTGCCAGCCGAAGCAGCCTGGGACTAGCGGTCTACAATGAGCAGTTCTTC. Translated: CASRSSLGLAVYNEQFF.

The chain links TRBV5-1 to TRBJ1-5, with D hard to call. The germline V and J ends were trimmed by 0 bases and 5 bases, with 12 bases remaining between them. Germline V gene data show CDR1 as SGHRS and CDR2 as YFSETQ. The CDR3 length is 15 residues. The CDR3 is CASSLDNSPYQPQHF. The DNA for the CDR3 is TGCGCCAGCAGCTTGGACAACAGCCCCTATCAGCCCCAGCATTTT.